The next 20 T cell receptor beta chains were all read from a single sample in a study of T cell responses to AZD1222 COVID-19 vaccine. Profiling relied on immunoSEQ multiplex PCR, and the TCRdb table lists in-frame clones only, not all of them. The sample holds 150,000 to 200,000 clones, approximately 93% seen once. The material was peripheral blood, obtained 28 days after the second AZD1222 dose. The receptors were sampled from an adult who received the AZD1222 COVID-19 vaccine.

This clone came up once. The chain combines TRBV11-2 with TRBJ2-5; TRBD2 might be the D (6 bases). Trimming stripped 5 bases from V and 1 base from J, with 14 bases between. Germline V gene data show CDR1 as SGHAT and CDR2 as FQNNGV. The CDR3 covers 15 residues. The CDR3 protein is CASSLGLAVQETQYF. The CDR3 DNA sequence: TGTGCCAGCAGCCTTGGGTTAGCGGTCCAAGAGACCCAGTACTTC.

The chain has TRBV7-2 and TRBJ2-3; D is possibly TRBD1 (5 bases). With 3 bases removed from V and 4 bases from J, the gap between germline ends came to 8 bases. Germline V gene data show CDR1 as SGHTA and CDR2 as FQGNSA. This CDR3 has 13 amino acids. CDR3 sequence reads: CASSFRGADTQYF. The CDR3 DNA follows: TGTGCCAGCAGCTTTAGGGGTGCAGATACGCAGTATTTT.

The chain is built from TRBV12-3 or TRBV12-4 and TRBJ1-1; perhaps TRBD1 as D (6 bases). Trimming shortened V by 4 bases and J by 10 bases, and 13 bases separated the two germline ends. This CDR3 is built from 12 residues. CDR3: CASSWARGGAFF. The CDR3 DNA reads as TGTGCCAGCAGTTGGGCTCGAGGGGGAGCTTTCTTT.

The rearrangement joins TRBV27 to TRBJ2-3; 7 bases map to TRBD2. Per the germline V gene, CDR1 is MNHEY and CDR2 is SMNVEV (reference sequence). This CDR3 has 15 amino acids. The V segment lost 4 bases and the J segment 2 bases; nucleotides outside the gene matches: 6. CDR3 loop: CASSSQGLSTDTQYF. DNA for the CDR3: TGTGCCAGCAGTTCGCAGGGACTATCCACAGATACGCAGTATTTT.

This chain uses TRBV28 with TRBJ2-2; a possible D gene is TRBD1 (5 bases). This CDR3 is built from 14 residues. V was shortened by 6 bases and J by 2 bases, with 10 bases between the two germline ends. CDR1 MDHEN and CDR2 SYDVKM come from the germline V gene. The CDR3 DNA sequence: TGTGCCAGCAGACAGCAGGGAAACACCGGGGAGCTGTTTTTT. The encoded protein is CASRQQGNTGELFF. The full variable domain, in which reference TRBV28 and TRBJ2-2 provide the parts outside the CDR3, is DVKVTQSSRYLVKRTGEKVFLECVQDMDHENMFWYRQDPGLGLRLIYFSYDVKMKEKGDIPEGYSVSREKKERFSLILESASTNQTSMYLCASRQQGNTGELFFGEGSRLTVL.

CDR3 region: CASSWTVLATNEKLFF. Written as DNA, the CDR3 is TGTGCCAGCAGTTGGACAGTACTTGCAACTAATGAAAAACTGTTTTTT. V and J are TRBV6-5 and TRBJ1-4; tentatively, D is TRBD1 (6 bases). V lost 4 bases, J lost 0 bases, and 12 bases lay in between. The CDR3 covers 16 residues. Germline V gene data show CDR1 as MNHEY and CDR2 as SVGAGI.

The sample holds a few counts of this clone. J is TRBJ1-4 and V is TRBV18, with D hard to call. This CDR3 has 14 amino acids. Germline assignment: CDR1 KGHSH and CDR2 LQKENI. V lost 2 bases and J 4 bases, leaving 8 bases between the germline ends. The CDR3 here is CASSPMGINEKLFF. CDR3 DNA: TGTGCCAGCTCACCAATGGGGATTAATGAAAAACTGTTTTTT.

The rearrangement joins TRBV11-2 to TRBJ1-1, with a weak D call TRBD1 (6 bases). Germline V CDR1 and CDR2: SGHAT, FQNNGV. V lost 1 base and J 2 bases, leaving 11 bases between the germline ends. This CDR3 spans 15 amino acids. The CDR3 loop is CASSLVSGVNTEAFF. The CDR3 coding sequence is TGTGCCAGCAGCTTAGTCTCAGGGGTAAACACTGAAGCTTTCTTT.

CDR3 region: CAIKDVSNNEQFF. In DNA, the CDR3 is TGTGCCATCAAAGACGTCAGCAACAATGAGCAGTTCTTC. The rearrangement joins TRBV10-3 to TRBJ2-1; D ambiguous. The germline V and J ends were trimmed by 7 bases and 5 bases, with 12 bases remaining between them. The CDR3 sequence is 13 residues long. Germline V gene data show CDR1 as ENHRY and CDR2 as SYGVKD.

The chain combines TRBV2 with TRBJ1-1; perhaps TRBD1 as D (6 bases). With 0 bases removed from V and 10 bases from J, the gap between germline ends came to 12 bases. The CDR3 runs to 13 residues. CDR1 and CDR2 (germline): SNHLY, FYNNEI. Written as DNA, the CDR3 is TGTGCCAGCAGTGAAGCGCTAGGGGGGGGAGCTTTCTTT. Its translation: CASSEALGGGAFF.

The rearrangement uses TRBV2 and TRBJ2-7; D is uncertain. CDR1 is SNHLY and CDR2 is FYNNEI in the germline V gene. The V gene lost 3 bases and the J gene lost 0 bases, with 3 bases spanning the gap. There are 12 residues in the CDR3. The CDR3 reads CASSDTSYEQYF. CDR3 DNA sequence: TGTGCCAGCAGTGACACCTCCTACGAGCAGTACTTC.

Turning to this clone: The junction departs from germline at one end; a sequencing error may be responsible. The V gene is TRBV24-1, the J gene TRBJ2-3; either TRBD1 or TRBD2 may fit D (5 bases each). The CDR3 consists of 15 residues. Per the germline V gene, CDR1 is KGHDR and CDR2 is SFDVKD. CDR3 sequence: CATSDSGRSPDMQYF. CDR3 nucleotide sequence: TGTGCCACCAGTGATTCGGGACGGAGCCCAGATATGCAGTATTTT.

The chain couples TRBV16 to TRBJ1-5, with a tentative D call TRBD1 (6 bases). V lost 4 bases, J lost 1 base, and 14 bases lay in between. The CDR3 sequence is 16 residues long. In germline, CDR1 is KGHSY, CDR2 FQNENV. DNA of the CDR3: TGTGCCAGCAGCCTTCCGGGGGGCGGGAGCAATCAGCCCCAGCATTTT. Translating gives CASSLPGGGSNQPQHF.

The CDR3 spells CASSIPQGTGELFF. In nucleotides, the CDR3 is TGTGCCAGTAGTATACCACAGGGTACCGGGGAGCTGTTTTTT. The J gene is TRBJ2-2, the V gene TRBV19, with TRBD1 as a possible D gene (6 bases). Germline loops: CDR1 LNHDA, CDR2 SQIVND (reference sequence). The CDR3 runs 14 residues. The germline V and J ends were trimmed by 2 bases and 5 bases, with 9 bases remaining between them.

The DNA of the CDR3 is TGTGCCAGCAAGGATCCGGGGGCCCAGCATTTT. Translating it yields CASKDPGAQHF. This chain uses TRBV2 with TRBJ1-5, with D perhaps matching TRBD1 (5 bases). Deletions cut 7 bases from V and 11 bases from J, with 12 bases between. Germline V lookup: CDR1 SNHLY, CDR2 FYNNEI. CDR3 length: 11 residues.

This clone was picked up a small number of times. This chain connects TRBV5-1 to TRBJ1-4; a weak D match, TRBD1 (6 bases). CDR3 length: 15 residues. Between the trimmed V and J ends, which lost 4 bases and 3 bases, there was a span of 13 bases. Germline CDR1 and CDR2: SGHRS and YFSETQ. The CDR3 here is CASSVRQDSNEKLFF. The CDR3 nucleotides are TGCGCCAGCAGCGTTAGACAGGACTCTAATGAAAAACTGTTTTTT.

This chain connects TRBV19 to TRBJ1-5; possibly TRBD1 for D (5 bases). V lost 7 bases, J lost 0 bases, and 19 bases lay in between. CDR1 and CDR2 (germline): LNHDA, SQIVND (reference sequence). The CDR3 has 17 amino acids. CDR3 in DNA: TGTGCCAGTAAGGCGATAGGGGCCGACTATAGCAATCAGCCCCAGCATTTT. Its protein is CASKAIGADYSNQPQHF.

CDR3 residues: CASSDGLFNSPLHF. As DNA, the CDR3 is TGTGCCAGCAGTGACGGGCTGTTTAATTCACCCCTCCACTTT. The rearrangement joins TRBV6-4 to TRBJ1-6, with D unclear. V lost 2 bases, J lost 6 bases, and 8 bases lay in between. Germline V CDR1 and CDR2: MRHNA, SNTAGT. There are 14 residues in the CDR3.

The rearrangement links TRBV11-2 to TRBJ1-1; TRBD1 aligns across 9 bases. The junction had 0 bases not matched to a gene; V was cut back by 3 bases and J by 4 bases. This CDR3 spans 13 amino acids. In germline, CDR1 is SGHAT, CDR2 FQNNGV. CDR3 nucleotides: TGTGCCAGCAGCTTGGACAGGGGCACTGAAGCTTTCTTT. Its translation is CASSLDRGTEAFF.

This clone occurred once. The gene calls are TRBV5-1 and TRBJ2-1; 10 bases line up with TRBD2. CDR3 length: 15 amino acids. CDR1 and CDR2 (germline): SGHRS, YFSETQ. After removal of 4 bases from V and 9 bases from J, the junction contained 10 bases not matched to a gene. CDR3 region: CASSSLSGGAAEQFF. In DNA form, the CDR3 reads TGCGCCAGCAGCAGTTTAAGCGGGGGGGCCGCTGAGCAGTTCTTC.